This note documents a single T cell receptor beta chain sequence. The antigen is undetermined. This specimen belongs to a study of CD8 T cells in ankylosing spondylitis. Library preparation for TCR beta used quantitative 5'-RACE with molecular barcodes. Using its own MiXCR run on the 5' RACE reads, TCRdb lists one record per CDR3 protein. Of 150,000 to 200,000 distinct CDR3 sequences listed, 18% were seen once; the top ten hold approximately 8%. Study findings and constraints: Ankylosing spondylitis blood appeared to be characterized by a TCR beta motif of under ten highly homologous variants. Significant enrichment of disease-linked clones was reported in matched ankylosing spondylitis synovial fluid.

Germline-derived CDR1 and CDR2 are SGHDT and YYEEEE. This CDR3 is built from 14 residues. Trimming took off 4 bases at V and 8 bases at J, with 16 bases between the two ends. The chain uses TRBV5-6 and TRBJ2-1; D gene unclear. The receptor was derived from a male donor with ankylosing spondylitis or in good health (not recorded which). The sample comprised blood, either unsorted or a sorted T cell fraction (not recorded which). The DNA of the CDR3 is TGTGCCAGCAGCCCACAGATTTCCCCGTATGAGCAGTTCTTC. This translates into CASSPQISPYEQFF. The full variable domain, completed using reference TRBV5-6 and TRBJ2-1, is DAGVTQSPTHLIKTRGQQVTLRCSPKSGHDTVSWYQQALGQGPQFIFQYYEEEERQRGNFPDRFSGHQFPNYSSELNVNALLLGDSALYLCASSPQISPYEQFFGPGTRLTVL.